This T cell receptor (beta chain) was captured by sequencing in a study of blood T cell repertoires in COVID-19. With V trimmed by 1 base and J by 5 bases, 19 bases remained unmatched. The germline V gene encodes CDR1 LGHDT and CDR2 YNNKEL (reference sequence). There are 19 residues in the CDR3. Assignments of participants to cohorts depended upon their own reported clinical history. Only in-frame clones appear in the TCRdb table, and some are missing; sequencing was by immunoSEQ multiplex PCR. The sample records fewer than 450,000 clones, about nine tenths being singletons. The sequence was collected from a man between 18 and 35 years old who had recovered from COVID-19. The rearrangement joins TRBV3-1 (or the pseudogene TRBV3-2) to TRBJ1-2, with 7 bases matching TRBD1. Sequencing was performed on PBMCs or T cells enriched from blood (not recorded which). As DNA, the CDR3 is TGTGCCAGCAGCCAAGGCCGGGACAGCGCCACGTCAAACATATATGGCTACACCTTC. Protein: CASSQGRDSATSNIYGYTF.